The following is a T cell receptor beta chain sequence with its context. Its antigen is as yet unknown. This sample stems from a study of cytomegalovirus exposure and HLA in healthy donors. This CDR3 is 15 amino acids long. CDR1 SEHNR and CDR2 FQNEAQ come from the germline V gene (reference sequence). V was trimmed by 4 bases and J by 5 bases, leaving 14 bases between them. Donors consisted of healthy bone marrow donors. Amplification used 60 Vbeta primers and 13 Jbeta primers. The method was immunoSEQ multiplex PCR; TCRdb's version includes in-frame clones alone and lacks a portion of them. Of about 160,000 clones listed, approximately 78% are singletons. Study outcomes and limitations: Prior analysis indicated that the majority of TCR beta V segments exhibited productivity approximately 87% or approximately 30% of the time.

The chain joins TRBV7-9 to TRBJ2-2; maybe TRBD1 (6 bases). The sequence came from a woman aged 40 to 50 in good health and CMV-seronegative. Sequencing input: PBMCs. The CDR3 spells CASSSDRTGTGELFF. The CDR3 nucleotides read TGTGCCAGCAGCTCCGACAGGACGGGGACCGGGGAGCTGTTTTTT.